This T cell receptor beta chain is drawn from a study of blood T cell repertoires in COVID-19. TCRdb's copy holds only in-frame clones and misses some; the assay was immunoSEQ multiplex PCR. This sample yields tens of thousands of clones, of which roughly 80% are seen a single time; 5.9% belongs to the top ten. CDR1 KGHDR and CDR2 SFDVKD come from the germline V gene. V lost 4 bases, J lost 4 bases, and 5 bases stayed unmatched. This CDR3 spans 14 amino acids. The sequence came from a human donor in a cohort sampled during active or convalescent COVID-19. The sample taken for sequencing was peripheral blood. The rearrangement joins TRBV24-1 to TRBJ1-2; 7 bases align to TRBD1. CDR3 loop: CATSDPGQAYGYTF. The CDR3 DNA sequence: TGTGCCACCAGTGACCCCGGACAGGCCTATGGCTACACCTTC.